This T cell receptor beta chain was captured in a study of OX40 agonist ivuxolimab in advanced cancers. In the study overall: Earlier anti-PD-1, anti-PD-L1 or anti-CTLA-4 therapy was permitted; over 35% had received some. Study-level points and caveats: There were also nonresponders showing low normalized T-cell clonal expansion. Determination of antigen specificity was not performed for the expanded peripheral T cells.

Germline CDR1 and CDR2: SGDLS and YYNGEE. CDR3 length: 16 amino acids. Trimming pared 3 bases from V and 3 bases from J, leaving 13 bases between. Libraries were prepared by immunoSEQ multiplex PCR; TCRdb keeps only in-frame clonotypes and omits some of them. The data contain around 71,000 clones, approximately 86% of them seen just once; the ten biggest clones take up approximately 1%. As regards this clone: As yet, its antigen is unknown.

The clonotype comes from an adult with an advanced solid tumor such as melanoma, head and neck, liver or kidney cancer. The sample consisted of CD4+ or CD8+ T cells sorted from blood, taken in a trial of the OX40 agonist ivuxolimab. The V call is TRBV9, the J call TRBJ2-6; D perhaps matches TRBD1 (5 bases). CDR3 loop: CASSEGNNYGANVLTF. The CDR3 region has the DNA TGTGCCAGCAGCGAGGGGAACAACTATGGGGCCAACGTCCTGACTTTC.